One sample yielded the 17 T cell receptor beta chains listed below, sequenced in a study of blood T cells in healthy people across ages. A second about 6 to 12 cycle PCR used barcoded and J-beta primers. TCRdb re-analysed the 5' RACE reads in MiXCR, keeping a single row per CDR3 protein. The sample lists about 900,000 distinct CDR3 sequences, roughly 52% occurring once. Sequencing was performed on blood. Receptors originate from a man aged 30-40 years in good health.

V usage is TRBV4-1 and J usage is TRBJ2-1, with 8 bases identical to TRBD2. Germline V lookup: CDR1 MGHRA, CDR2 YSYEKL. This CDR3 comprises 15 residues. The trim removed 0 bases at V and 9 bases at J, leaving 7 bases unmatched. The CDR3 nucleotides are TGCGCCAGCAGCCAAGAGGGGACTAGTATCGGTGAGCAGTTCTTC. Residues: CASSQEGTSIGEQFF.

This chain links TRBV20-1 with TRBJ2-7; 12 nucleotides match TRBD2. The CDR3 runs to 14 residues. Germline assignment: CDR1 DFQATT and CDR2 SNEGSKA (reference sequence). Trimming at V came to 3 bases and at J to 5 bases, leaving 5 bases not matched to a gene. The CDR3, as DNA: TGCAGTGCTAGGCTAGCGGGGGGGCAGAACGAGCAGTACTTC. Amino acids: CSARLAGGQNEQYF.

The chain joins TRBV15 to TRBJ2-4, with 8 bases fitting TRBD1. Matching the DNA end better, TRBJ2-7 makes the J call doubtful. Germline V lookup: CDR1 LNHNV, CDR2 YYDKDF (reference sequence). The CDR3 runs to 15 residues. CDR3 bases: TGTGCCACGGGGCCGGGACAGGAGTTTTCCCACGAGCAGTACTTC. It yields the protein CATGPGQEFSHEQYF.

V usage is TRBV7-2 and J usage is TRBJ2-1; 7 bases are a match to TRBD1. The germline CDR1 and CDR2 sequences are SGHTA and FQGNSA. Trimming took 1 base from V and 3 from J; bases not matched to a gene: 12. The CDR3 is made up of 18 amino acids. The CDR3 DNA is TGTGCCAGCAGCTTAGGCAGGGGTGGGGGACAGATCTACAATGAGCAGTTCTTC. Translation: CASSLGRGGGQIYNEQFF.

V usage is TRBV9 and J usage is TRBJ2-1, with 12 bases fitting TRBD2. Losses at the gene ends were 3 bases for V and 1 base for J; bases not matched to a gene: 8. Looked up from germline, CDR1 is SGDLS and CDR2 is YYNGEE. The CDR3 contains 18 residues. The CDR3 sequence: CASSAEGLAGGSYNEQFF. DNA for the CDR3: TGTGCCAGCAGCGCCGAGGGCCTAGCGGGGGGGTCCTACAATGAGCAGTTCTTC.

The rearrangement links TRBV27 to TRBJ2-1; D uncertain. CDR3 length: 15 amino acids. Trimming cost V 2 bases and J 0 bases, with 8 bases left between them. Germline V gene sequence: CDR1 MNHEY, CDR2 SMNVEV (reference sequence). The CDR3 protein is CASSLGWISYNEQFF. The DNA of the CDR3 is TGTGCCAGCAGTTTAGGGTGGATCTCCTACAATGAGCAGTTCTTC.

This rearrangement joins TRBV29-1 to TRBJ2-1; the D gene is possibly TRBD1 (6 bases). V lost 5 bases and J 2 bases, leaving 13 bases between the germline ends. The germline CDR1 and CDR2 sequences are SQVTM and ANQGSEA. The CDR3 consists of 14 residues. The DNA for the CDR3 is TGCAGCGTTACTCATGGGGGCCCCTACAATGAGCAGTTCTTC. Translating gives CSVTHGGPYNEQFF.

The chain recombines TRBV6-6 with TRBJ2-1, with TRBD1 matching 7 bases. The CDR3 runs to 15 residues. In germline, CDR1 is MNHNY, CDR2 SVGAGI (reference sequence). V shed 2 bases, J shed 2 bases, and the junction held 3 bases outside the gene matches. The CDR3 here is CASSYGDSAYNEQFF. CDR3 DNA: TGTGCCAGCAGTTACGGGGACAGTGCCTACAATGAGCAGTTCTTC.

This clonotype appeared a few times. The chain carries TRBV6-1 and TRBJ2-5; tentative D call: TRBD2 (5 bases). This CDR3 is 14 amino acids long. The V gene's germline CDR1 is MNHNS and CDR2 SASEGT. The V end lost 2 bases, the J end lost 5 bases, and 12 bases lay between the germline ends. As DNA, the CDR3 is TGTGCCAGCAGTGAATGGGCGGGCCGGGAGACCCAGTACTTC. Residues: CASSEWAGRETQYF.

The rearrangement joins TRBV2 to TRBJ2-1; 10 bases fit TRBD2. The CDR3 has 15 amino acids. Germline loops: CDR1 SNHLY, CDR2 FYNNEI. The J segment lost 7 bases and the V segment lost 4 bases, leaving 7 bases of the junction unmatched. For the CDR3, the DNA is TGTGCCAGCAGTGTAGGACTAGCGGCCGCTAATGAGCAGTTCTTC. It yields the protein CASSVGLAAANEQFF. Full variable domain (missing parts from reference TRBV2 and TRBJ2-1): EPEVTQTPSHQVTQMGQEVILRCVPISNHLYFYWYRQILGQKVEFLVSFYNNEISEKSEIFDDQFSVERPDGSNFTLKIRSTKLEDSAMYFCASSVGLAAANEQFFGPGTRLTVL.

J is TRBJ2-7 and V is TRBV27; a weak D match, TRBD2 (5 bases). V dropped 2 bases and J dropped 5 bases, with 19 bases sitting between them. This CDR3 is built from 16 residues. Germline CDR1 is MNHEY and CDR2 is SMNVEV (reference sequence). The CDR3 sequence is CASSLRLADKPHEQYF. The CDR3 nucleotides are TGTGCCAGCAGTTTAAGGCTAGCCGACAAACCCCACGAGCAGTACTTC.

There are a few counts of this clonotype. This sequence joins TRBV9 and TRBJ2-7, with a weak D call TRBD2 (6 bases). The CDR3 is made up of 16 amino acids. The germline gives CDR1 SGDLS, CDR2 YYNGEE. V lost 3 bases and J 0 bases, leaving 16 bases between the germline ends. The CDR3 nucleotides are TGTGCCAGCAGCGAGGGGCCGGGGGATCCCTCCTACGAGCAGTACTTC. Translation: CASSEGPGDPSYEQYF.

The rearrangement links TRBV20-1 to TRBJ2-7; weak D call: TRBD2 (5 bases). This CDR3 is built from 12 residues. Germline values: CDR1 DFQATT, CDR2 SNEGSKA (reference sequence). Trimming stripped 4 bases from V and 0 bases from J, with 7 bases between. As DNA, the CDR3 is TGCAGTGCTAAACGGGACTCCTACGAGCAGTACTTC. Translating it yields CSAKRDSYEQYF.

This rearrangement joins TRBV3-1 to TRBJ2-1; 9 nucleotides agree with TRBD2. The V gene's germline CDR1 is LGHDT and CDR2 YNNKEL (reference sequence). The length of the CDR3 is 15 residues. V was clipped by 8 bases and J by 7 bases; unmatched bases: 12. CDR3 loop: CASLGSGGSGNEQFF. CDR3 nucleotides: TGTGCCAGCCTTGGTAGCGGGGGCTCAGGGAATGAGCAGTTCTTC.

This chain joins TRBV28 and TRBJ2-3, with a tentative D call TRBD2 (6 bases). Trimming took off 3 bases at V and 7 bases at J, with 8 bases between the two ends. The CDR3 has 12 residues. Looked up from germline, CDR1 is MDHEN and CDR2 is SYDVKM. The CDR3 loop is CASSLRDHTQYF. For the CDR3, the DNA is TGTGCCAGCAGTTTGCGGGACCATACGCAGTATTTT.

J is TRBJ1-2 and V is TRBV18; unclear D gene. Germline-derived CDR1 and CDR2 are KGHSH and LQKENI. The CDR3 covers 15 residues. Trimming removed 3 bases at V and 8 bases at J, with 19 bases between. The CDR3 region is CASSPSRDPGRGYTF. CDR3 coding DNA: TGTGCCAGCTCACCCAGTCGAGACCCCGGTCGCGGCTACACCTTC.

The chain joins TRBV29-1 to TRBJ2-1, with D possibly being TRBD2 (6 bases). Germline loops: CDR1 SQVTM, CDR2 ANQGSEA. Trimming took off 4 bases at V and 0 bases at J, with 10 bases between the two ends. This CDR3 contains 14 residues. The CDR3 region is CSVGSGGSYNEQFF. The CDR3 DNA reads TGCAGCGTTGGGTCCGGGGGCTCCTACAATGAGCAGTTCTTC.